This T cell receptor (beta chain) was recovered during a study of human T cells and chemical hapten exposure. Findings and limits, study-wide: Positive correlation was observed between PT1 expanded TCR counts and patch test score.

As originally analysed: Counting gave a median of around 100,000 TCRs per sample, with values ranging from about 20,000 to 750,000. MiXCR, applied by TCRdb to the RACE reads, yields one record per CDR3 protein. These V and J calls derive from TCRdb rather than the authors' analysis. The sample includes approximately 96,000 distinct CDR3 sequences, 7% to 10% seen only once; the top ten take about 2%. Time point noted: patch test 2, 6 weeks after DPC sensitization. Treatment reported: therapeutic diphenylcyclopropenone sensitization with weekly scalp DPC. Blood, whole and unfractionated, served as the source for total RNA extraction. A note on this clonotype: Its cognate antigen is unknown. A much larger clone lies a single base off, so this may be a read error.

The CDR3 has 13 residues. The V gene's germline CDR1 is MGHDK and CDR2 SYGVNS. The receptor's source is a woman between 40 and 50 years old with alopecia areata. Some clones in this sample may be carry-over from other donors' samples. The source was whole blood, collected in connection with sensitization to the hapten diphenylcyclopropenone (DPC). The chain has TRBV25-1 and TRBJ2-1, with D unclear. CDR3 nucleotides: TGTGTCAGCAGTGCCCAACAGCACAATGAGCTGTTCTTC. Translating it yields CVSSAQQHNELFF.